What follows are 22 T cell receptor beta chains derived from one specimen sequenced in a study of blood T cell repertoires in COVID-19. Generated by immunoSEQ multiplex PCR, the TCRdb table keeps only in-frame clones and is missing some. Seen here are about 200,000 clones, around 87% observed once, and the top ten hold over 2.5%. Sequences were obtained from peripheral blood. The receptor source for this set is a man in his sixties with acute or convalescent COVID-19.

V gene TRBV15 combines with J gene TRBJ2-6, with 12 bases aligning to TRBD1. CDR1 is LNHNV, CDR2 YYDKDF, per germline (reference sequence). V lost 3 bases, J lost 4 bases, and 7 bases stayed unmatched. CDR3 length: 18 residues. The CDR3 bases are TGTGCCACCAGCAGCTACGGGACAGGGGGCTTGGGGGCCAACGTCCTGACTTTC. Protein sequence: CATSSYGTGGLGANVLTF.

The chain recombines TRBV29-1 with TRBJ2-7; D call uncertain. CDR3 length: 12 residues. V was shortened by 7 bases and J by 0 bases, with 10 bases between the two germline ends. Germline CDR1 is SQVTM and CDR2 is ANQGSEA. In nucleotides, the CDR3 is TGCAGCGGCCAGACGGGCTCCTACGAGCAGTACTTC. Its protein is CSGQTGSYEQYF.

This chain links TRBV6-2 or TRBV6-3 with TRBJ1-1, with D unclear. V lost 1 base and J 4 bases, leaving 10 bases between the germline ends. The CDR3 has 14 residues. The germline V gene has CDR1 MNHEY and CDR2 SVGEGT. In nucleotides, the CDR3 is TGTGCCAGCAGTTACTTCGGGAAACCCACTGAAGCTTTCTTT. This translates into CASSYFGKPTEAFF.

The chain couples TRBV7-6 to TRBJ1-6; a possible D gene is TRBD1 (5 bases). Trimming pared 4 bases from V and 5 bases from J, leaving 21 bases between. The germline CDR1 and CDR2 sequences are SGHVS and FNYEAQ. The length of the CDR3 is 18 residues. CDR3: CASSSSAGGGANNSPLHF. The CDR3 DNA is TGTGCCAGCAGCTCCTCGGCGGGGGGAGGGGCGAATAATTCACCCCTCCACTTT.

The CDR3 reads CASSSEALGVAEAFF. The DNA for the CDR3 is TGTGCCAGCAGCTCTGAGGCGTTAGGGGTAGCTGAAGCTTTCTTT. J is TRBJ1-1 and V is TRBV5-4; the D gene is possibly TRBD1 (5 bases). The CDR3 spans 15 residues. With 3 bases removed from V and 6 bases from J, the gap between germline ends came to 18 bases. Germline loops: CDR1 SGHNT, CDR2 YYREEE (reference sequence).

The J gene is TRBJ1-2, the V gene TRBV7-8, with 10 bases identical to TRBD1. V trimming: 5 bases; J trimming: 1 base; junction bases outside the gene matches: 7. Germline assignment: CDR1 SGHVS and CDR2 FQNEAQ. This CDR3 contains 16 residues. CDR3 residues: CASSPGQGTHNYGYTF. In DNA form, the CDR3 reads TGTGCCAGCAGCCCGGGACAGGGGACCCATAACTATGGCTACACCTTC.

The chain employs TRBV11-2 and TRBJ2-1; 10 nucleotides agree with TRBD2. The CDR3 sequence is 15 residues long. Germline V gene lookup returns CDR1 SGHAT and CDR2 FQNNGV. The trim removed 5 bases at V and 7 bases at J, leaving 8 bases unmatched. The CDR3 region is CASSPGTSARNEQFF. CDR3 bases: TGTGCCAGCAGCCCTGGGACTAGCGCGAGGAATGAGCAGTTCTTC.

V is TRBV6-5 and J is TRBJ1-2; 8 bases map to TRBD1. The CDR3 extends over 14 amino acids. Germline V CDR1 and CDR2: MNHEY, SVGAGI. With 4 bases clipped from V and 4 bases from J, the junction kept 5 bases outside the gene matches. The CDR3 loop is CASSSQGAGYGYTF. For the CDR3, the DNA is TGTGCCAGCAGTTCCCAGGGGGCTGGCTATGGCTACACCTTC.

The chain joins TRBV5-1 to TRBJ2-7, with TRBD2 as a possible D gene (5 bases). The CDR3 extends over 16 amino acids. Deletions cut 1 base from V and 3 bases from J, with 17 bases between. Germline V gives CDR1 SGHRS, CDR2 YFSETQ. This CDR3 is CASSLRFTADLYEQYF. As DNA, the CDR3 is TGCGCCAGCAGCTTGCGTTTCACAGCGGACCTCTACGAGCAGTACTTC.

The V and J genes are TRBV7-7 and TRBJ2-2; D possibly corresponds to TRBD2 (6 bases). CDR1 and CDR2 from the germline V gene are SSHAT and FNYEAQ (reference sequence). This CDR3 contains 15 residues. The V and J ends lost 2 bases and 2 bases respectively, with 9 bases between them. The CDR3 is CASSLRGSNTGELFF. The CDR3 DNA is TGTGCCAGCAGCTTACGGGGGAGTAACACCGGGGAGCTGTTTTTT.

This chain's CDR3 is CASRADRPSGNTIYF. The CDR3 DNA is TGTGCCAGCAGGGCAGACAGACCCTCTGGAAACACCATATATTTT. V and J are TRBV2 and TRBJ1-3; TRBD1 might be the D (5 bases). Trimming removed 6 bases from V and 0 bases from J, with 12 bases in between. CDR1 is SNHLY, CDR2 FYNNEI, per germline. CDR3 length: 15 amino acids.

The chain couples TRBV9 to TRBJ2-3; 7 positions match TRBD1. With V trimmed by 3 bases and J by 2 bases, 9 bases remained unmatched. Looked up from germline, CDR1 is SGDLS and CDR2 is YYNGEE. CDR3 length: 16 amino acids. This CDR3 is CASSASPDRLTDTQYF. CDR3 DNA sequence: TGTGCCAGCAGCGCGTCTCCGGACAGGCTCACAGATACGCAGTATTTT.

The chain joins TRBV11-2 to TRBJ1-2; 8 bases agree with TRBD1. Germline V gene lookup returns CDR1 SGHAT and CDR2 FQNNGV. V trimming: 5 bases; J trimming: 4 bases; junction bases outside the gene matches: 9. The CDR3 runs to 15 residues. The CDR3 sequence is CASSPQTGASYGYTF. CDR3 sequence (DNA): TGTGCCAGCAGCCCACAGACAGGGGCGAGCTATGGCTACACCTTC. The full variable domain, with the rest looked up from reference TRBV11-2 and TRBJ1-2, is EAGVAQSPRYKIIEKRQSVAFWCNPISGHATLYWYQQILGQGPKLLIQFQNNGVVDDSQLPKDRFSAERLKGVDSTLKIQPAKLEDSAVYLCASSPQTGASYGYTFGSGTRLTVV.

As DNA, the CDR3 is TGTGCCAGCAGCCCAGGGAGCGGGGGGCGGTACAATGAGCAGTTCTTC. This encodes CASSPGSGGRYNEQFF. The chain combines TRBV7-2 with TRBJ2-1, with 9 bases lining up with TRBD2. The germline V gene has CDR1 SGHTA and CDR2 FQGNSA. There are 16 residues in the CDR3. Unmatched junction bases numbered 9, after V lost 5 bases and J lost 4 bases.

This sequence joins TRBV5-8 and TRBJ1-5; D is possibly TRBD1 (6 bases). Germline-derived CDR1 and CDR2 are SGHTS and YDEGEE. Between the trimmed V and J ends, which lost 2 bases and 7 bases, there was a span of 19 bases. CDR3 length equals 16 residues. The CDR3 nucleotides read TGTGCCAGCAGCTTTCAGGGAGGGGGTTTTGGGCAGCCCCAGCATTTT. Translated, it gives CASSFQGGGFGQPQHF.

This clone was seen a handful of times. The chain links TRBV5-8 to TRBJ2-7; 10 nucleotides align to TRBD1. The V gene end was trimmed by 4 bases and the J gene end by 3 bases; junction bases not matched to a gene: 13. The length of the CDR3 is 17 residues. The germline CDR1 and CDR2 sequences are SGHTS and YDEGEE. As DNA, the CDR3 is TGTGCCAGCAGCGTCGACAGGGGGCATCGTTCGCTCTACGAGCAGTACTTC. Residues: CASSVDRGHRSLYEQYF.

The chain employs TRBV18 and TRBJ2-7; possibly TRBD2 for D (7 bases). V was shortened by 2 bases and J by 3 bases, with 11 bases between the two germline ends. This CDR3 is built from 14 residues. Germline CDR1 is KGHSH and CDR2 is LQKENI. CDR3 region: CASSPEGGGYEQYF. The CDR3 region has the DNA TGTGCCAGCTCACCAGAAGGGGGGGGCTACGAGCAGTACTTC. The full variable domain, in which reference TRBV18 and TRBJ2-7 provide the parts outside the CDR3, is NAGVMQNPRHLVRRRGQEARLRCSPMKGHSHVYWYRQLPEEGLKFMVYLQKENIIDESGMPKERFSAEFPKEGPSILRIQQVVRGDSAAYFCASSPEGGGYEQYFGPGTRLTVT.

The V call is TRBV19, the J call TRBJ1-2; D is possibly TRBD1 (5 bases). The length of the CDR3 is 16 residues. CDR1 is LNHDA and CDR2 is SQIVND in the germline V gene (reference sequence). The V end was cut by 0 bases, the J end by 1 base, with 12 bases between. The CDR3: CASSIDSTGFNYGYTF. The CDR3 DNA is TGTGCCAGTAGTATAGATTCCACAGGATTTAACTATGGCTACACCTTC.

This sequence joins TRBV18 and TRBJ2-5, with 8 positions matching TRBD1. Germline V gene data show CDR1 as KGHSH and CDR2 as LQKENI. This CDR3 is 15 amino acids long. Losses at the gene ends were 3 bases for V and 1 base for J; bases not matched to a gene: 4. The CDR3 is CASSPPDRAQETQYF. DNA for the CDR3: TGTGCCAGCTCACCGCCGGACAGGGCCCAAGAGACCCAGTACTTC.

This sequence joins TRBV28 and TRBJ2-1; D is unclear. The CDR3 runs to 14 residues. The germline V gene encodes CDR1 MDHEN and CDR2 SYDVKM. The V end was cut by 2 bases, the J end by 0 bases, with 5 bases between. CDR3 region: CASSLTGSYNEQFF. The CDR3 DNA reads TGTGCCAGCAGTTTAACTGGCTCCTACAATGAGCAGTTCTTC.

This clone was seen just once. The chain recombines TRBV4-2 with TRBJ1-2; 9 bases fit TRBD1. This CDR3 region has 19 residues. V lost 0 bases to trimming and J lost 4 bases; unmatched junction nucleotides: 15. Germline CDR1 reads LGHNA; CDR2 reads YNFKEQ. Here the CDR3 reads CASSQEPNPRTGVGYGYTF. In DNA form, the CDR3 reads TGTGCCAGCAGCCAAGAACCAAATCCCCGGACAGGGGTCGGCTATGGCTACACCTTC.

The gene calls are TRBV14 and TRBJ1-3; tentative D call: TRBD1 (6 bases). The CDR3 is made up of 15 amino acids. CDR1 SGHDN and CDR2 FVKESK come from the germline V gene. Trimming left V 4 bases short and J 0 bases short, with 10 bases between. The CDR3 region is CASSRRGGSGNTIYF. Here the CDR3 DNA reads TGTGCCAGCAGCCGCAGGGGTGGCTCTGGAAACACCATATATTTT.